These 15 T cell receptor beta chains came from one sample sequenced in a study of cytomegalovirus exposure and HLA in healthy donors. TCRdb keeps only in-frame clones here, not all; method: immunoSEQ multiplex PCR. The repertoire holds some 140,000 clones, with 86% as singletons. Input material: PBMCs. The receptor set was obtained from a man aged 18 to 29 in good health and CMV-seronegative.

This rearrangement joins TRBV18 to TRBJ2-3; 8 bases are a match to TRBD2. CDR1 and CDR2 from the germline V gene are KGHSH and LQKENI. V lost 6 bases to trimming and J lost 1 base; unmatched junction nucleotides: 6. The CDR3 length is 15 residues. CDR3 nucleotide sequence: TGTGCCAGCTCCCGTCCTAGCGGGCGCACAGATACGCAGTATTTT. Residues: CASSRPSGRTDTQYF.

Turning to this clone: Relative to the germline gene, one junction end is altered; a read error may explain this. The CDR3 loop reads CSASSGVLF. DNA for the CDR3: TGCAGTGCTAGTAGCGGGGTCCTCTTC. This chain connects TRBV20-1 to TRBJ2-1; TRBD2 aligns across 8 bases. CDR1 DFQATT and CDR2 SNEGSKA come from the germline V gene (reference sequence). This CDR3 has 9 residues.

The gene calls are TRBV5-1 and TRBJ1-2; D might be TRBD1 (5 bases). This CDR3 has 19 residues. Germline V gene sequence: CDR1 SGHRS, CDR2 YFSETQ. With 4 bases removed from V and 4 bases from J, the gap between germline ends came to 29 bases. The CDR3 DNA reads as TGCGCCAGCAGCCTTCGACCCAATTTAAGACAGTCGGCTTTCTATGGCTACACCTTC. It codes for CASSLRPNLRQSAFYGYTF.

CDR3 DNA sequence: TGTGCCAGCAGCGCCACAGGGCTGCAAGAGACCCAGTACTTC. Its protein is CASSATGLQETQYF. The genes are TRBV9 and TRBJ2-5; D perhaps matches TRBD1 (6 bases). Germline CDR1 SGDLS, CDR2 YYNGEE. This CDR3 contains 14 residues. The ends were cut back, 3 bases at V and 2 bases at J, with 11 bases in the middle.

This chain uses TRBV5-6 with TRBJ1-2; 11 nucleotides match TRBD1. V dropped 4 bases and J dropped 0; count of bases not matched to a gene: 8. This CDR3 has 17 amino acids. The germline V gene has CDR1 SGHDT and CDR2 YYEEEE. CDR3 amino acids: CASSQGTGGLPNYGYTF. Written as DNA, the CDR3 is TGTGCCAGCAGCCAAGGGACAGGGGGTCTTCCTAACTATGGCTACACCTTC.

The J gene is TRBJ2-7, the V gene TRBV6-6, with 10 bases lining up with TRBD1. The length of the CDR3 is 15 residues. From germline, CDR1 is MNHNY and CDR2 SVGAGI (reference sequence). J lost 0 bases, V lost 5 bases, and 4 bases had no gene match. CDR3 amino acids: CASSKGQGTSYEQYF. CDR3 coding DNA: TGTGCCAGCAGTAAGGGACAGGGGACCTCCTACGAGCAGTACTTC.

The gene calls are TRBV19 and TRBJ2-7, with 9 bases identical to TRBD1. This CDR3 has 15 amino acids. Trimming cost V 4 bases and J 5 bases; bases outside gene matches: 9. Germline CDR1 reads LNHDA; CDR2 reads SQIVND (reference sequence). CDR3 sequence (DNA): TGTGCCAGTAGTAGGGGACAGGGCCTCATCCACGAGCAGTACTTC. Protein product: CASSRGQGLIHEQYF.

This clone was recorded once. The V and J genes are TRBV5-1 and TRBJ2-1; 7 bases are a match to TRBD1. The CDR3 loop spans 16 amino acids. V was clipped by 4 bases and J by 8 bases; unmatched bases: 15. Germline CDR1 and CDR2: SGHRS and YFSETQ. As DNA, the CDR3 is TGCGCCAGCAGCCATAATACAGGGGTGGGCGAGGATGAGCAGTTCTTC. It is translated as CASSHNTGVGEDEQFF.

The chain recombines TRBV28 with TRBJ2-1; weak D call: TRBD2 (6 bases). The germline V and J ends were trimmed by 5 bases and 3 bases, with 20 bases remaining between them. Germline values: CDR1 MDHEN, CDR2 SYDVKM. CDR3 length equals 17 residues. The CDR3 nucleotides read TGTGCCAGCAGTGGCGGCCCCCGGGACTCGTACTACAATGAGCAGTTCTTC. Translating it yields CASSGGPRDSYYNEQFF.

This rearrangement joins TRBV4-2 to TRBJ2-6; D perhaps matches TRBD2 (5 bases). The CDR3 has 16 residues. The ends were cut back, 0 bases at V and 3 bases at J, with 9 bases in the middle. Germline V gene data show CDR1 as LGHNA and CDR2 as YNFKEQ. The CDR3 is CASSQDLASGANVLTF. DNA for the CDR3: TGTGCCAGCAGCCAAGACCTAGCCAGTGGGGCCAACGTCCTGACTTTC.

The chain combines TRBV28 with TRBJ2-3, with D perhaps TRBD2 (6 bases). V gave up 3 bases and J gave up 11 bases, with 15 bases separating them. Germline V gene sequence: CDR1 MDHEN, CDR2 SYDVKM. This CDR3 spans 13 amino acids. The CDR3 sequence: CASSLGRGTLQYF. The CDR3 region has the DNA TGTGCCAGCAGTTTGGGGCGGGGTACCCTGCAGTATTTT. Based on the CDR3 plus reference TRBV28 and TRBJ2-3, the full variable domain is DVKVTQSSRYLVKRTGEKVFLECVQDMDHENMFWYRQDPGLGLRLIYFSYDVKMKEKGDIPEGYSVSREKKERFSLILESASTNQTSMYLCASSLGRGTLQYFGPGTRLTVL.

This clone has a single count. V usage is TRBV5-4 and J usage is TRBJ1-4; D is perhaps TRBD1 (6 bases). The germline gives CDR1 SGHNT, CDR2 YYREEE (reference sequence). The CDR3 runs 14 residues. Trimming pared 1 base from V and 7 bases from J, leaving 11 bases between. In nucleotides, the CDR3 is TGTGCCAGCAGCTTGCAGGGGAGGGGTGAAAAACTGTTTTTT. It translates to CASSLQGRGEKLFF.

V usage is TRBV7-9 and J usage is TRBJ1-2; a possible D gene is TRBD1 (6 bases). Between the trimmed V and J ends, which lost 5 bases and 5 bases, there was a span of 18 bases. The CDR3 consists of 15 residues. CDR1 and CDR2 from the germline V gene are SEHNR and FQNEAQ (reference sequence). This CDR3 is CASSLVMGAVYGYTF. The CDR3 nucleotides are TGTGCCAGCAGCCTTGTGATGGGGGCTGTATATGGCTACACCTTC.

Regarding this clone: One end of the junction varies from germline; a read error may be responsible. This chain links TRBV29-1 with TRBJ1-3; D not certain. The germline CDR1 and CDR2 sequences are SQVTM and ANQGSEA. The CDR3 length is 11 residues. The CDR3 DNA follows: TGCAGCGTCCGAACCCGATTTGGGAGAGATTTT. Encoded protein: CSVRTRFGRDF. The full variable domain, completed using reference TRBV29-1 and TRBJ1-3, is SAVISQKPSRDICQRGTSLTIQCQVDSQVTMMFWYRQQPGQSLTLIATANQGSEATYESGFVIDKFPISRPNLTFSTLTVSNMSPEDSSIYLCSVRTRFGRDFGEGSWLTVV.

V is TRBV5-4 and J is TRBJ1-2, with TRBD1 matching over 7 bases. This CDR3 has 14 amino acids. CDR1 and CDR2 from the germline V gene are SGHNT and YYREEE (reference sequence). The trim removed 4 bases at V and 7 bases at J, leaving 10 bases unmatched. CDR3 residues: CASSPNHRGGGYTF. The CDR3 nucleotides read TGTGCCAGCAGCCCCAACCACAGGGGAGGTGGCTACACCTTC.